This entry lists 18 T cell receptor beta chains sequenced from one sample in a study of cytomegalovirus exposure and HLA in healthy donors. Only in-frame clones appear in the TCRdb table, and some are missing; sequencing was by immunoSEQ multiplex PCR. The sample shows a few hundred thousand clones, roughly 87% of them seen only once. Sequenced sample: PBMCs. These receptors were obtained from a man between 18 and 35 years old in good health and CMV-seropositive.

This clone was observed a single time. This chain uses TRBV10-2 with TRBJ2-2; D gene ambiguous. The CDR3 sequence is 13 residues long. V dropped 3 bases and J dropped 5 bases, with 7 bases sitting between them. Germline V gene data show CDR1 as WSHSY and CDR2 as SAAADI. Here the CDR3 reads CASSDSRTGELFF. The CDR3 nucleotides are TGCGCCAGCAGTGATTCACGGACCGGGGAGCTGTTTTTT.

The chain combines TRBV5-1 with TRBJ2-1, with 9 bases fitting TRBD2. CDR3 length: 18 residues. Per the germline V gene, CDR1 is SGHRS and CDR2 is YFSETQ. The V segment lost 3 bases and the J segment 10 bases; nucleotides outside the gene matches: 20. CDR3 DNA: TGCGCCAGCAGCTCGGTCGGCGGGAGGGCCTCCGGGTTCGGGGAGCAGTTCTTC. It encodes CASSSVGGRASGFGEQFF.

The V gene is TRBV2, the J gene TRBJ1-1; TRBD1 might be the D (5 bases). The CDR3 totals 13 residues. V was trimmed by 3 bases and J by 2 bases, leaving 7 bases between them. Germline CDR1 is SNHLY and CDR2 is FYNNEI. The DNA for the CDR3 is TGTGCCAGCAGTGATGACAGAAACACTGAAGCTTTCTTT. It is translated as CASSDDRNTEAFF.

CDR3 bases: TGTGCCCTAACTAGCGGGGACTCCTACGAGCAGTACTTC. It encodes CALTSGDSYEQYF. This chain joins TRBV6-1 and TRBJ2-7; 10 bases are a match to TRBD2. The CDR3 has 13 amino acids. CDR1 MNHNS and CDR2 SASEGT come from the germline V gene. The trim removed 11 bases at V and 0 bases at J, leaving 4 bases unmatched.

J is TRBJ1-1 and V is TRBV19; D is ambiguous. Trimming stripped 6 bases from V and 1 base from J, with 18 bases between. The CDR3 sequence is 16 residues long. Germline CDR1 is LNHDA and CDR2 is SQIVND (reference sequence). CDR3: CASRTHPGEWNTEAFF. DNA of the CDR3: TGTGCCAGTAGGACTCATCCGGGAGAGTGGAACACTGAAGCTTTCTTT. The full variable domain, its missing parts supplied by reference TRBV19 and TRBJ1-1, is DGGITQSPKYLFRKEGQNVTLSCEQNLNHDAMYWYRQDPGQGLRLIYYSQIVNDFQKGDIAEGYSVSREKKESFPLTVTSAQKNPTAFYLCASRTHPGEWNTEAFFGQGTRLTVV.

This clone was detected only a few times. The rearrangement joins TRBV7-2 to TRBJ1-5; the D gene is possibly TRBD1 (5 bases). CDR1 and CDR2 from the germline V gene are SGHTA and FQGNSA. The CDR3 runs 16 residues. V lost 4 bases, J lost 7 bases, and 20 bases lay in between. Here the CDR3 reads CASSSRGPSSGQPQHF. The CDR3 coding sequence is TGTGCCAGCAGCTCACGGGGACCGAGCTCTGGACAGCCCCAGCATTTT.

The V and J genes are TRBV2 and TRBJ1-1, with no clear D. This CDR3 contains 14 residues. Germline values: CDR1 SNHLY, CDR2 FYNNEI. Trimming removed 8 bases from V and 4 bases from J, with 17 bases in between. The CDR3 DNA is TGTGCCAGCGATCTTTTCGGGGTTAGCACTGAAGCTTTCTTT. The encoded protein is CASDLFGVSTEAFF.

The CDR3 protein is CASSYSRGRDRAGELFF. In DNA, the CDR3 is TGTGCCAGCAGTTACTCGAGGGGTAGAGACCGCGCCGGGGAGCTGTTTTTT. This chain connects TRBV28 to TRBJ2-2, with D perhaps matching TRBD1 or TRBD2 (5 bases each). Germline CDR1 MDHEN, CDR2 SYDVKM. The V gene lost 4 bases and the J gene lost 6 bases, with 21 bases spanning the gap. The CDR3 is 17 amino acids.

The gene calls are TRBV9 and TRBJ2-1, with a tentative D call TRBD1 (6 bases). The germline V and J ends were trimmed by 2 bases and 8 bases, with 17 bases remaining between them. The CDR3 is made up of 15 amino acids. CDR1 is SGDLS and CDR2 is YYNGEE in the germline V gene. The CDR3 DNA is TGTGCCAGCAGCGTGGGCGATACAGGGACCTATGAGCAGTTCTTC. Protein sequence: CASSVGDTGTYEQFF.

This chain's CDR3 is CASSLDRRYEQYF. CDR3 bases: TGTGCCAGCAGCTTGGACCGCCGTTACGAGCAGTACTTC. The V call is TRBV7-2, the J call TRBJ2-7; D is ambiguous. Trimming left V 3 bases short and J 4 bases short, with 10 bases between. The CDR3 is made up of 13 amino acids. Germline V CDR1 and CDR2: SGHTA, FQGNSA.

V and J are TRBV4-2 and TRBJ2-1; 7 nucleotides match TRBD1. Germline trimming cut 4 bases from V and 3 bases from J; bases unmatched to any gene: 3. CDR1 and CDR2 from the germline V gene are LGHNA and YNFKEQ. CDR3 length: 14 amino acids. The CDR3 loop is CASSPGQYYNEQFF. The CDR3 nucleotides read TGTGCCAGCAGCCCGGGACAGTACTACAATGAGCAGTTCTTC.

The chain recombines TRBV7-8 with TRBJ2-3, with TRBD1 matching over 11 bases. The ends lost 5 bases at V and 3 bases at J; junction bases unmatched: 4. Germline V CDR1 and CDR2: SGHVS, FQNEAQ. The CDR3 runs to 15 residues. The CDR3 reads CASSRGQGATDTQYF. The CDR3 DNA sequence: TGTGCCAGCAGCCGAGGACAGGGGGCGACAGATACGCAGTATTTT.

This rearrangement joins TRBV2 to TRBJ2-5; D is undetermined. The CDR3 loop spans 13 amino acids. Trimming removed 2 bases at V and 5 bases at J, with 9 bases between. Germline V lookup: CDR1 SNHLY, CDR2 FYNNEI. CDR3 sequence reads: CASSEISRETQYF. CDR3 coding DNA: TGTGCCAGCAGTGAAATCTCGCGGGAGACCCAGTACTTC. Combining the CDR3 with reference TRBV2 and TRBJ2-5 gives the whole variable domain EPEVTQTPSHQVTQMGQEVILRCVPISNHLYFYWYRQILGQKVEFLVSFYNNEISEKSEIFDDQFSVERPDGSNFTLKIRSTKLEDSAMYFCASSEISRETQYFGPGTRLLVL.

V is TRBV5-4 and J is TRBJ1-2; D is unclear. Germline lookup yields CDR1 SGHNT and CDR2 YYREEE (reference sequence). V was cut by 0 bases and J by 2 bases, with 11 bases left in between. The CDR3 loop spans 15 amino acids. The CDR3 nucleotides read TGTGCCAGCAGCTTGGAGCCGGGTTTGAACTATGGCTACACCTTC. This codes for CASSLEPGLNYGYTF.

The gene calls are TRBV2 and TRBJ1-5; D call uncertain. The ends were cut back, 4 bases at V and 4 bases at J, with 11 bases in the middle. The CDR3 covers 14 residues. Germline assignment: CDR1 SNHLY and CDR2 FYNNEI. The CDR3 DNA reads as TGTGCCAGCAGTGTAGGACGGGATAATCAGCCCCAGCATTTT. The encoded protein is CASSVGRDNQPQHF.

The chain recombines TRBV5-1 with TRBJ2-7; 9 nucleotides match TRBD1. Looked up from germline, CDR1 is SGHRS and CDR2 is YFSETQ. The CDR3 is 15 amino acids. V dropped 7 bases and J dropped 7; count of bases not matched to a gene: 15. The CDR3 loop is CASHPGTGRLGEQYF. For the CDR3, the DNA is TGCGCCAGCCACCCCGGGACAGGGCGGCTAGGGGAGCAGTACTTC.

J is TRBJ2-2 and V is TRBV2, with no clear D. The CDR3 spans 12 residues. Germline V gene lookup returns CDR1 SNHLY and CDR2 FYNNEI. With 5 bases removed from V and 5 bases from J, the gap between germline ends came to 6 bases. For the CDR3, the DNA is TGTGCCAGCAGTTGGGATACCGGGGAGCTGTTTTTT. This encodes CASSWDTGELFF. Combining the CDR3 with reference TRBV2 and TRBJ2-2 gives the whole variable domain EPEVTQTPSHQVTQMGQEVILRCVPISNHLYFYWYRQILGQKVEFLVSFYNNEISEKSEIFDDQFSVERPDGSNFTLKIRSTKLEDSAMYFCASSWDTGELFFGEGSRLTVL.

The rearrangement joins TRBV7-9 to TRBJ2-4, with D maybe TRBD2 (5 bases). Between the trimmed V and J ends, which lost 1 base and 10 bases, there was a span of 14 bases. This CDR3 has 14 residues. Germline-derived CDR1 and CDR2 are SEHNR and FQNEAQ (reference sequence). CDR3 coding DNA: TGTGCCAGCAGCTTAGTGAGCGGAGGACTGATTCAGTACTTC. Its translation: CASSLVSGGLIQYF. The entire variable domain, with the rest obtained from reference TRBV7-9 and TRBJ2-4, is as follows: DTGVSQNPRHKITKRGQNVTFRCDPISEHNRLYWYRQTLGQGPEFLTYFQNEAQLEKSRLLSDRFSAERPKGSFSTLEIQRTEQGDSAMYLCASSLVSGGLIQYFGAGTRLSVL.